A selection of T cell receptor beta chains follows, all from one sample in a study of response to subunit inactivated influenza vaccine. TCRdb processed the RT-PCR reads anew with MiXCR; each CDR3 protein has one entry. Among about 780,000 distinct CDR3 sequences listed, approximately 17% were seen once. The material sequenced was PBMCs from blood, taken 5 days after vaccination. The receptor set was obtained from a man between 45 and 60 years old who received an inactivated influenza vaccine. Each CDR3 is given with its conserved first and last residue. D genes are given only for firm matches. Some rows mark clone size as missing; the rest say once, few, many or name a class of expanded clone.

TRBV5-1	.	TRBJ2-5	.	TGCGCCAGCAGCTTAAAGACGGTTTCAGAGACCCAGTACTTC	CASSLKTVSETQYF
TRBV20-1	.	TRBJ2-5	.	TGCAGTGCTCCTCAGGGAATTGGGGAGACCCAGTACTTC	CSAPQGIGETQYF
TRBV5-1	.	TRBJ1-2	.	TGCGCCAGCAGCTTCCCGGGGGCGCGGGGCTACACCTTC	CASSFPGARGYTF
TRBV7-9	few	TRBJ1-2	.	TGTGCCAGCAGCTTATCCAACGTGAACTATGGCTACACCTTC	CASSLSNVNYGYTF
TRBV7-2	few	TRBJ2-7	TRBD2	TGTGCCAGCAGCTCGTTTGCGGGAGGGTTCTCCGAGCAGTACTTC	CASSSFAGGFSEQYF
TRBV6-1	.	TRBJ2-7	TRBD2	TGTGCCAGCAGTGCCAGCGTTAGCGGGCTCCACTACGAGCAGTACTTC	CASSASVSGLHYEQYF
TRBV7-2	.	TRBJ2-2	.	TGTGCCAGCAGCTTAAGCGTAGCGGAAAACACCGGGGAGCTGTTTTTT	CASSLSVAENTGELFF
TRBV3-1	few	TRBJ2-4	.	TGTGCCAGCAGCCAAGCAGGGGTCCTAGCCAAAAACATTCAGTACTTC	CASSQAGVLAKNIQYF
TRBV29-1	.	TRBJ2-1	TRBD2	TGCAGCGTTACGGCGGGAGTCCGCTCCTACAATGAGCAGTTCTTC	CSVTAGVRSYNEQFF
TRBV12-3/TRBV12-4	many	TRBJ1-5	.	TGTGCCAGCGCCGGGACGGAGGCTAATCAGCCCCAGCATTTT	CASAGTEANQPQHF
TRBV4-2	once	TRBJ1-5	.	TGTGCCAGCAGCGTCGGACAATATAGCAATCAGCCCCAGCATTTT	CASSVGQYSNQPQHF
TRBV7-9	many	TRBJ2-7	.	TGTGCCAGCAGCTTAGCTGACTACGAGCAGTACTTC	CASSLADYEQYF
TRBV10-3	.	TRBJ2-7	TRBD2	TGTGCCATCAGCGGACTAGCGGGTAGCCACGAGCAGTACTTC	CAISGLAGSHEQYF